The present T cell receptor (beta chain) was sequenced within a study of cytomegalovirus exposure and HLA in healthy donors. Study-wide background: Some 200 million T cells yielded more than 90 million unique TCR beta sequences, as an earlier analysis found. Among over 350 genotyped donors, approximately 80% fell in the Caucasian-associated ancestry cluster.

Primers: 60 Vbeta forward and 13 Jbeta reverse. Clones were read by immunoSEQ multiplex PCR, and TCRdb kept only the in-frame ones, dropping some. The sample holds some 110,000 clones, approximately 77% seen once. Material for sequencing was PBMCs. The clonotype comes from a man aged 45-65 years in good health and CMV-seropositive.

The CDR3 loop is CASRGTGIYEQYF. CDR3 DNA: TGTGCCAGTAGGGGGACAGGGATCTACGAGCAGTACTTC. This chain joins TRBV19 and TRBJ2-7, with 9 bases that match TRBD1. In germline, CDR1 is LNHDA, CDR2 SQIVND (reference sequence). CDR3 length: 13 residues. V was clipped by 6 bases and J by 3 bases; unmatched bases: 3.